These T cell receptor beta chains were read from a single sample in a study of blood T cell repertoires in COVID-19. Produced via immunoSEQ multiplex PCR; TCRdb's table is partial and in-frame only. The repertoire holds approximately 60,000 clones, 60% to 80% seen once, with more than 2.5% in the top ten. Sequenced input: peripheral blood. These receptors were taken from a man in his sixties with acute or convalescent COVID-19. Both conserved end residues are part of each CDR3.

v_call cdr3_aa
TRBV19 CASSTGQNYGYTF
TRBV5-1 CASSLSGAYNEQFF
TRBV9 CASSVSVASPLHF
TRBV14 CASSQEGQGARGYTF
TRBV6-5 CASRGTTNEKLFF
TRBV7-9 CASSLGSLGAKQYF
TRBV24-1 CATSGLRGASTDTQYF
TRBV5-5 CASSLAGGTGANVLTF
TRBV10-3 CAISESWGVDYGYTF
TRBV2 CATGQGWKGYTF
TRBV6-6 CASRYHGTGDEKLFF
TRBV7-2 CASSFNRGLGNQPQHF
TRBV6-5 CASSRTDANYGYTF
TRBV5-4 CASSLAGRDDQPQHF
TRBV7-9 CASSLASSYEQYF
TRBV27 CASRTGTGGDGYTF
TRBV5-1 CASSQQAEQYF
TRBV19 CASSGRGGYTF
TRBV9 CASSREGVSNTIYF
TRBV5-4 CASSLEAGGANTGELFF
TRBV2 CASSRGGNTEAFF
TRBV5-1 CASSPGQGPTGELFF
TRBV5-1 CASSLALTGDYGYTF
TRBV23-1 CASSQPDSLEETQYF
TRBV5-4 CASSPGGRSQETQYF
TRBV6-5 CASSYTRQVSYGYTF
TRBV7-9 CASSPWGTAGETQYF
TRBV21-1 CASSPCPSGQGRGGGGYTF
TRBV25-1 CASSEYAGKDSPLHF
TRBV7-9 CASSLGGGTEAFF
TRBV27 CASSFRDRAYHEQFF
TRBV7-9 CASSPGRGWELFF
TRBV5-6 CASSLYRSKHGYTF
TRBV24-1 CATSDLGSTSDQETQYF
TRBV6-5 CASRAGNTEAFF
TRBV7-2 CASSVSGGPTDTQYF
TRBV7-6 CASSPGGSSPLHF
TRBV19 CASTSRGTGDNEQFF
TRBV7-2 CASSLYPGTYEQYF
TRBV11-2 CASSLGSSGLFNEQFF
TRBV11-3 CASSTMTNRPQYF
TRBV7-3 CASSPTGFITEAFF
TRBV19 CASRNTGSSYEQYF
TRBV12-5 CASGPPGGTGELFF
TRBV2 CASSEVQGTSYGYTF
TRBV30 CAWRTGQYEKLFF
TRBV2 CASSPLQSGGYTF
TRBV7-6 CASSLGAKVNSPLHF